These T cell receptor beta chains were read from a single sample in a study of shared T cell receptors in the human thymus. Data came from immunoSEQ multiplex PCR; TCRdb stores just in-frame clones and leaves some out. The data contain 500,000 to 850,000 clones, 70% to 90% of them singletons. This same sample was also part of a study on human thymus T cells.

Material for sequencing was thymocytes. The receptors shown here come from a boy less than two years old with a congenital heart defect. Both conserved end residues are part of each CDR3. A D gene is named only where the DNA matches it firmly. Rows may omit the clone size; those that give it use once, few, many or a size class.

D gene | J gene | clone size | V gene | CDR3 DNA | CDR3 protein
NA | TRBJ2-7 | NA | TRBV7-9 | TGTGCCAGCAGCCCTTCAGGGGCCAATCCCTACGAGCAGTACTTC | CASSPSGANPYEQYF
NA | TRBJ1-2 | few | TRBV4-3 | TGCGCCAGCAGCCAAGATCTTGACACCTATGCTAACTATGGCTACACCTTC | CASSQDLDTYANYGYTF
TRBD2 | TRBJ2-2 | NA | TRBV4-1 | TGCGCCAGCAGCCAAGTAGTACTAGCGGGGAATAGGTCCGGGGAGCTGTTTTTT | CASSQVVLAGNRSGELFF
NA | TRBJ1-1 | NA | TRBV5-6 | TGTGCCAGCAGCTTCGGGACATTTAACACTGAAGCTTTCTTT | CASSFGTFNTEAFF
TRBD2 | TRBJ2-7 | NA | TRBV28 | TGTGCCAGCAGTCTAGCGGGAGAGTACGAGCAGTACTTC | CASSLAGEYEQYF
TRBD2 | TRBJ2-4 | NA | TRBV27 | TGTGCCGCCGGGAGGCTAGCGGGGCCGGAAAACATTCAGTACTTC | CAAGRLAGPENIQYF
NA | TRBJ2-7 | NA | TRBV5-1 | TGCGCCAGCAGCTTGGACAGGGCGAGTGGTCCTGGCTACGAGCAGTACTTC | CASSLDRASGPGYEQYF
NA | TRBJ2-3 | few | TRBV5-4 | TGTGCCAGCAGCTTGGTTAGGGGAACCAAAATGTACACAGATACGCAGTATTTT | CASSLVRGTKMYTDTQYF
NA | TRBJ2-1 | NA | TRBV5-4 | TGTGCCAGCGCCTACCACGGGGGGCGGCAGGGGGAGCAGTTCTTC | CASAYHGGRQGEQFF
NA | TRBJ1-1 | NA | TRBV6-1 | TGTGCCAGCAGTGACACACAGGGATGGCGGAACACTGAAGCTTTCTTT | CASSDTQGWRNTEAFF
TRBD1 | TRBJ1-2 | NA | TRBV11-3 | TGTGCCAGCAGCCCAGAGACAGGGTTCAACTATGGCTACACCTTC | CASSPETGFNYGYTF
TRBD1 | TRBJ2-7 | NA | TRBV9 | TGTGCCAGCAGCGTCCGGGACAGGGACCCCTACGAGCAGTACTTC | CASSVRDRDPYEQYF
NA | TRBJ1-1 | NA | TRBV28 | TGTGCCAGCAGTGGACAGCTCAGGAACATGAACACTGAAGCTTTCTTT | CASSGQLRNMNTEAFF
TRBD1 | TRBJ2-7 | NA | TRBV25-1 | TGTGCCAGCAGTGACGTAGACAGGGGCAACGAGCAGTACTTC | CASSDVDRGNEQYF
NA | TRBJ1-6 | NA | TRBV14 | TGTGCCAGCAGCCAAGCGGTTCGTACAGGGACTTCACCCCTCCACTTT | CASSQAVRTGTSPLHF
NA | TRBJ2-7 | NA | TRBV6-1 | TGTGCCAGCAGTGAAGCGCCCCAGACTAGTTGCGAGCAGTACTTC | CASSEAPQTSCEQYF
NA | TRBJ2-2 | NA | TRBV4-3 | TGCGCCAGCAGCCATCCCCGGGGTCCTAGGGAGTACGGGGAGCTGTTTTTT | CASSHPRGPREYGELFF
TRBD2 | TRBJ2-5 | NA | TRBV10-3 | TGTGCCATCAGTGAGTCGACTAGCGGGAGGCGTGAAGAGACCCAGTACTTC | CAISESTSGRREETQYF
TRBD1 | TRBJ2-6 | once | TRBV4-3 | TGCGCCAGCAGCCAAGCCTCCGAGGGGACAGGGATGCACTCTGGGGCCAACGTCCTGACTTTC | CASSQASEGTGMHSGANVLTF
TRBD2 | TRBJ2-2 | NA | TRBV27 | TGTGCCAGCAGTTTGGGGGGACGCGGGAGTGGGTACACCGGGGAGCTGTTTTTT | CASSLGGRGSGYTGELFF
NA | TRBJ2-7 | NA | TRBV7-9 | TGTGCCAGCAGCTTAAGGCAGGGAGGTAGAAACGAGCAGTACTTC | CASSLRQGGRNEQYF
TRBD1 | TRBJ1-1 | once | TRBV29-1 | TGCAGCGTTGCTGGACAGGGTTTGAGGATGAACACTGAAGCTTTCTTT | CSVAGQGLRMNTEAFF
NA | TRBJ2-5 | once | TRBV14 | TGTGCCAGCAGCCAAGGTGGGGTCGGGGAGGAGACCCAGTACTTC | CASSQGGVGEETQYF
TRBD1 | TRBJ2-2 | NA | TRBV2 | TGTGCCAGCAGCGTCCAACACAGGGGAACCGGGGAGCTGTTTTTT | CASSVQHRGTGELFF
TRBD2 | TRBJ2-3 | NA | TRBV5-4 | TGTGCCAGCAGCTTGGTGGTTCGGCTAGCGGGGGCGGGCGGCACAGATACGCAGTATTTT | CASSLVVRLAGAGGTDTQYF
NA | TRBJ1-1 | few | TRBV12-5 | TGTGCTAGTGGTCCAACAGACACCCAGCAAACTGAAGCTTTCTTT | CASGPTDTQQTEAFF
TRBD2 | TRBJ2-7 | NA | TRBV4-3 | TGCGCCAGCAGCCAAGCCCCCTGGACTAGCGGGCGGGTCAGGGTGGAGCAGTACTTC | CASSQAPWTSGRVRVEQYF
TRBD1 | TRBJ1-1 | NA | TRBV4-2 | TGTGCCAGCAGCCCTCGACAGGGGGCGGAAGAAATCAACACTGAAGCTTTCTTT | CASSPRQGAEEINTEAFF
TRBD2 | TRBJ2-5 | NA | TRBV25-1 | TGTGCCAGCAGTGCGATACTAGCGGAAGGTGAGACCCAGTACTTC | CASSAILAEGETQYF
NA | TRBJ2-3 | NA | TRBV20-1 | TGCAGTCCATTCGGGTCCGATACGCAGTATTTT | CSPFGSDTQYF
TRBD1 | TRBJ1-6 | NA | TRBV6-5 | TGTGCCAGCAGTCACCCGACAGGGGAGGAGTCACCCCTCCACTTT | CASSHPTGEESPLHF
TRBD1 | TRBJ1-1 | NA | TRBV28 | TGTGCCAGCAGTTCCCGGGACAGGGCAGCTTTCTTT | CASSSRDRAAFF
TRBD1 | TRBJ2-7 | NA | TRBV5-4 | TGTGCCAGCAGCTACCGGACAGGTTTTGACTCCTACGAGCAGTACTTC | CASSYRTGFDSYEQYF
NA | TRBJ1-1 | NA | TRBV6-5 | TGTGCCAGCAGTACCCCGGACAGATTGAACACTGAAGCTTTCTTT | CASSTPDRLNTEAFF
NA | TRBJ1-5 | few | TRBV4-3 | TGCGCCAGCAGCCAAAAACAGGGTCCTAATCAGCCCCAGCATTTT | CASSQKQGPNQPQHF
NA | TRBJ1-4 | once | TRBV14 | TGTGCCAGCAGCCCCGGTGAAAAACTGTTTTTT | CASSPGEKLFF
NA | TRBJ2-3 | NA | TRBV21-1 | TGTGCCAGCAGCACAACCGGAATTAGGGACAGGGGGCGCGATACGCAGTATTTT | CASSTTGIRDRGRDTQYF
TRBD2 | TRBJ2-2 | NA | TRBV9 | TGTGCCAGCAGCGTAGGTTCGCTAGCGGGCCTGAACACCGGGGAGCTGTTTTTT | CASSVGSLAGLNTGELFF
NA | TRBJ1-1 | NA | TRBV14 | TGTGCCACCCAGGGGTCGGGCCCTGAAGCTTTCTTT | CATQGSGPEAFF
NA | TRBJ2-3 | NA | TRBV4-1 | TGCGCCAGCAGCCAAGATCGATTGGGAAGGGAGGCCGTCTCCCATAGCACAGATACGCAGTATTTT | CASSQDRLGREAVSHSTDTQYF
TRBD1 | TRBJ2-7 | NA | TRBV28 | TGTGCCAGCAGCCTCACGACAGGGGAGAGCTCCTACGAGCAGTACTTC | CASSLTTGESSYEQYF
TRBD1 | TRBJ2-2 | NA | TRBV19 | TGTGCCAGTAGTCCCCCACCCGGGACAGGGAGCACCGGGGAGCTGTTTTTT | CASSPPPGTGSTGELFF
NA | TRBJ1-5 | NA | TRBV27 | TGTGCCAGCAGTGGGGGGGCCTACAATCAGCCCCAGCATTTT | CASSGGAYNQPQHF
TRBD1 | TRBJ1-5 | NA | TRBV28 | TGTGCCAGCGAAACACTCTGGGACAGGAACAATCAGCCCCAGCATTTT | CASETLWDRNNQPQHF
TRBD2 | TRBJ2-5 | NA | TRBV7-2 | TGTGCCAGCAGCTTAGCCGCGGGGGGGCAAGAGACCCAGTACTTC | CASSLAAGGQETQYF
NA | TRBJ2-7 | NA | TRBV6-6 | TGTGCCAGCAGGGGCAGGGTTCGCGACGAGCAGTACTTC | CASRGRVRDEQYF
TRBD1 | TRBJ1-1 | NA | TRBV30 | TGTGCCTGGATCAAACCCGGGACAGGGGGAAAGAACACTGAAGCTTTCTTT | CAWIKPGTGGKNTEAFF
NA | TRBJ1-3 | NA | TRBV5-6 | TGTGCCAGCAGCCGGACAGACCCTGGAAACACCATATATTTT | CASSRTDPGNTIYF
TRBD2 | TRBJ2-7 | NA | TRBV13 | TGTGCCAGCAGCTTCGGGACTAGTCTTTACGAGCAGTACTTC | CASSFGTSLYEQYF